This TCR beta chain was sequenced during a study of cytomegalovirus exposure and HLA in healthy donors. Both 60 Vbeta primers and 13 Jbeta primers went into the PCR. Generated by immunoSEQ multiplex PCR, the TCRdb table keeps only in-frame clones and is missing some. The clone table shows more than 70,000 clones, with the ten largest holding 1.4% to 1.5%. This CDR3 contains 15 residues. Germline V gives CDR1 SGHTA, CDR2 FQGNSA. V was clipped by 5 bases and J by 2 bases, with 14 bases between them. The chain uses TRBV7-2 and TRBJ2-3; D is perhaps TRBD2 (6 bases). Sample: PBMCs. This receptor was identified in a woman aged 55 to 70 in good health and CMV-seronegative. The CDR3 protein is CASSRGSGHTDTQYF. The CDR3 nucleotides read TGTGCCAGCAGCCGAGGTAGCGGACACACAGATACGCAGTATTTT.